This T cell receptor (beta chain) is from a study of blood T cell repertoires in COVID-19. Study details: Both acute and convalescent COVID-19 samples were obtained from the United States, Italy and Spain. T cells, B-cell-depleted T cells, or PBMCs provided the cDNA or gDNA that served as material.

Original processing methods: Amplification of reference gene primers was used by the study to estimate nucleated cell counts. Here immunoSEQ multiplex PCR was the method, and the copy in TCRdb shows in-frame clones only, minus some. V, J and clone size derive from that table, while D and trimming were established from the DNA sequence. This sample has 270,000 or so clones; about 87% occur once, and the top ten carry 8.6%. The CDR3 sequence is 15 residues long. V lost 5 bases and J 7 bases, leaving 21 bases between the germline ends. Germline-derived CDR1 and CDR2 are SGHDT and YYEEEE. The gene calls are TRBV5-6 and TRBJ2-5, with D maybe TRBD1 (5 bases). This sequence originates from a human donor in a cohort sampled during active COVID-19. Sequencing was done on a sample of peripheral blood. The CDR3 reads CASSTGPGRPGTQYF. The CDR3 DNA is TGTGCCAGCAGTACAGGACCGGGCAGGCCAGGGACCCAGTACTTC. Full variable domain (missing parts from reference TRBV5-6 and TRBJ2-5): DAGVTQSPTHLIKTRGQQVTLRCSPKSGHDTVSWYQQALGQGPQFIFQYYEEEERQRGNFPDRFSGHQFPNYSSELNVNALLLGDSALYLCASSTGPGRPGTQYFGPGTRLLVL.